This T cell receptor beta chain originates from a study of OX40 agonist ivuxolimab in advanced cancers. Overall study context: Patients assigned to dose escalation were diagnosed with hepatocellular carcinoma, melanoma, renal cell or head and neck cancer. Cohort: approximately 83% men, mean age about 60, aged roughly 23 to 90.

Study results and caveats: CD8+ T cells were the subset that, on average, had more expanded clones than CD4+. Low levels of normalized T-cell clonal expansion also appeared in some nonresponders.

The method was immunoSEQ multiplex PCR; TCRdb's version includes in-frame clones alone and lacks a portion of them. The table includes 65,000 to 75,000 clones, about 83% detected once. To note about this clone: The antigen remains unidentified.

The J segment lost 4 bases and the V segment lost 4 bases, leaving 6 bases of the junction unmatched. The CDR3 runs to 14 residues. Germline V lookup: CDR1 LNHDA, CDR2 SQIVND (reference sequence). V gene TRBV19 combines with J gene TRBJ1-2; 7 nucleotides match TRBD1. Material: CD4+ or CD8+ T cells sorted from blood, obtained in a trial of the OX40 agonist ivuxolimab. The source is an adult with an advanced solid tumor such as melanoma, head and neck, liver or kidney cancer. CDR3 amino acids: CASSTIGTVYGYTF. The CDR3 bases are TGTGCCAGTAGTACAATCGGGACAGTCTATGGCTACACCTTC.